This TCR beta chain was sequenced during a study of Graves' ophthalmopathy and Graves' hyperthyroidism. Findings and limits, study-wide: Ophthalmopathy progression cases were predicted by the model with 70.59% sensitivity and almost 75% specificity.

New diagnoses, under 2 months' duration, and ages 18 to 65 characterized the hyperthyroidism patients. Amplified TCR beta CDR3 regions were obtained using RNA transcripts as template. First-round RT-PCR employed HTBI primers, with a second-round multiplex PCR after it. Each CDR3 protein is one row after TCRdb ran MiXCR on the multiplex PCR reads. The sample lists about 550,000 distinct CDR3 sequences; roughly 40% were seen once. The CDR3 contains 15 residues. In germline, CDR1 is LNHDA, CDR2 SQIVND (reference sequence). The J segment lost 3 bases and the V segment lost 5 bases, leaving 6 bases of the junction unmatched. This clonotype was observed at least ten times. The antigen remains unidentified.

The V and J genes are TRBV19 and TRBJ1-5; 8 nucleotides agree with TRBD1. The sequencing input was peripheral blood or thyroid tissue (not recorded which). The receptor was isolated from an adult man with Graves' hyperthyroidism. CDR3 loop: CASSPTGGVNQPQHF. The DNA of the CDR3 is TGTGCCAGTAGTCCAACAGGGGGGGTCAATCAGCCCCAGCATTTT. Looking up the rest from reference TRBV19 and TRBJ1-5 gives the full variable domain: DGGITQSPKYLFRKEGQNVTLSCEQNLNHDAMYWYRQDPGQGLRLIYYSQIVNDFQKGDIAEGYSVSREKKESFPLTVTSAQKNPTAFYLCASSPTGGVNQPQHFGDGTRLSIL.